This TCR beta chain was sequenced for a study of CD8 T cells in ankylosing spondylitis. CDR3 length: 16 amino acids. V gave up 5 bases and J gave up 0 bases, with 15 bases separating them. Germline V lookup: CDR1 SGHRS, CDR2 YFSETQ. TCRdb reanalysed the 5' RACE reads using MiXCR and keeps one entry per CDR3 protein. The repertoire holds 300,000 to 350,000 distinct CDR3 sequences, with approximately 10% as singletons. This clonotype was observed a few times. The chain uses TRBV5-1 and TRBJ2-1, with D tentatively TRBD2 (6 bases). Sequencing was carried out using blood, either unsorted or a sorted T cell fraction (not recorded which). This TCR was recovered from a female donor with ankylosing spondylitis or in good health (not recorded which). CDR3 sequence reads: CASRDTGAFSYNEQFF. The CDR3 region has the DNA TGCGCCAGCAGGGATACGGGAGCGTTCTCCTACAATGAGCAGTTCTTC. Full variable domain (outside the CDR3, taken from reference TRBV5-1 and TRBJ2-1): KAGVTQTPRYLIKTRGQQVTLSCSPISGHRSVSWYQQTPGQGLQFLFEYFSETQRNKGNFPGRFSGRQFSNSRSEMNVSTLELGDSALYLCASRDTGAFSYNEQFFGPGTRLTVL.